This TCR beta chain was profiled in a study of T cells after yellow fever vaccination. CDR1 and CDR2 from the germline V gene are ENHRY and SYGVKD. The CDR3 runs 16 residues. Trimming removed 6 bases from V and 8 bases from J; junction bases left unmatched: 12. TCRdb reprocessed the 5' RACE reads with MiXCR, giving one entry per CDR3 protein. The sample shows roughly 400,000 distinct CDR3 sequences, under 20% of them seen only once. The chain employs TRBV10-3 and TRBJ2-1; 11 bases are a match to TRBD2. The TCR was taken from a man between 18 and 35 years old who received the YFV17D yellow fever vaccine. Material: PBMCs, obtained before the yellow fever booster vaccination. CDR3 in DNA: TGTGCCATCAGCATGACTAGCGGGGCGTCCATCGATGAGCAGTTCTTC. This sequence encodes CAISMTSGASIDEQFF.